The 25 T cell receptor beta chains below were found in one sample sequenced in a study of blood T cell repertoires in COVID-19. Using immunoSEQ multiplex PCR, the repertoire was profiled, and TCRdb retains in-frame clones only, with some absent. In the table there are 90,000 to 100,000 clones, about 70% of which are singletons. Sequencing was carried out using peripheral blood. The receptors stem from a woman aged 55-69 years in a cohort sampled during active or convalescent COVID-19.

The chain recombines TRBV20-1 with TRBJ2-4; D unclear. The CDR3 is made up of 13 amino acids. Per germline, CDR1 DFQATT and CDR2 SNEGSKA (reference sequence). V gave up 3 bases and J gave up 0 bases, with 6 bases separating them. The CDR3 sequence is CSASFLAKNIQYF. The CDR3 region has the DNA TGCAGTGCTAGTTTCTTAGCCAAAAACATTCAGTACTTC.

The chain has TRBV2 and TRBJ1-5, with D possibly matching TRBD1 (5 bases). Germline V gives CDR1 SNHLY, CDR2 FYNNEI. Trimming took 4 bases from V and 1 from J, leaving 11 bases between them. This CDR3 has 15 amino acids. The CDR3 here is CASSADRVSNQPQHF. CDR3 DNA sequence: TGTGCCAGCAGTGCCGACAGAGTGAGCAATCAGCCCCAGCATTTT.

This chain links TRBV12-5 with TRBJ2-7; 10 bases fit TRBD1. The CDR3 loop spans 15 amino acids. Germline loops: CDR1 LGHNT, CDR2 FRNRAP. Trimming removed 7 bases from V and 6 bases from J; junction bases left unmatched: 12. CDR3 DNA sequence: TGTGCTAGTGCCCAAACCGGGACAGGGGTTTCCGAGCAGTACTTC. As protein: CASAQTGTGVSEQYF. The full variable domain, with the rest looked up from reference TRBV12-5 and TRBJ2-7, is DARVTQTPRHKVTEMGQEVTMRCQPILGHNTVFWYRQTMMQGLELLAYFRNRAPLDDSGMPKDRFSAEMPDATLATLKIQPSEPRDSAVYFCASAQTGTGVSEQYFGPGTRLTVT.

The chain employs TRBV27 and TRBJ1-5; 8 bases are shared with TRBD1. The germline CDR1 and CDR2 sequences are MNHEY and SMNVEV (reference sequence). This CDR3 has 13 amino acids. V gave up 5 bases and J gave up 5 bases; unmatched junction bases: 2. This chain's CDR3 is CASSPTGDQPQHF. DNA for the CDR3: TGTGCCAGCAGTCCGACAGGGGATCAGCCCCAGCATTTT.

V is TRBV5-1 and J is TRBJ1-4; 8 nucleotides align to TRBD1. V shed 2 bases, J shed 6 bases, and the junction held 3 bases outside the gene matches. Germline-derived CDR1 and CDR2 are SGHRS and YFSETQ. There are 14 residues in the CDR3. DNA for the CDR3: TGCGCCAGCAGCTTTACAGGGGGAGATGAAAAACTGTTTTTT. It codes for CASSFTGGDEKLFF. The whole variable domain, remainder taken from reference TRBV5-1 and TRBJ1-4, is KAGVTQTPRYLIKTRGQQVTLSCSPISGHRSVSWYQQTPGQGLQFLFEYFSETQRNKGNFPGRFSGRQFSNSRSEMNVSTLELGDSALYLCASSFTGGDEKLFFGSGTQLSVL.

The chain carries TRBV19 and TRBJ1-5, with 7 bases fitting TRBD1. Germline values: CDR1 LNHDA, CDR2 SQIVND (reference sequence). V dropped 10 bases and J dropped 3; count of bases not matched to a gene: 6. This CDR3 contains 13 residues. The CDR3 sequence: CATGTVFNQPQHF. CDR3 DNA sequence: TGTGCCACCGGGACAGTATTCAATCAGCCCCAGCATTTT.

This clone showed up just a few times. The chain links TRBV7-9 to TRBJ2-1; 7 bases are shared with TRBD1. The V segment lost 4 bases and the J segment 4 bases; nucleotides outside the gene matches: 7. CDR3 length equals 15 residues. Germline loops: CDR1 SEHNR, CDR2 FQNEAQ (reference sequence). The CDR3 sequence: CASSSGQLYYNEQFF. The CDR3 nucleotides are TGTGCCAGCAGCTCGGGACAGCTATATTACAATGAGCAGTTCTTC.

The chain is built from TRBV6-5 and TRBJ2-5, with 7 bases aligning to TRBD1. There are 15 residues in the CDR3. Germline lookup yields CDR1 MNHEY and CDR2 SVGAGI. V dropped 5 bases and J dropped 6; count of bases not matched to a gene: 12. The CDR3 DNA sequence: TGTGCCAGCAGTCCCGTGGGAAGGGGGCCAAAGACCCAGTACTTC. Translated, it gives CASSPVGRGPKTQYF.

The sample holds many counts of this clone. The genes are TRBV28 and TRBJ2-2, with D perhaps matching TRBD1 (6 bases). CDR1 and CDR2 (germline): MDHEN, SYDVKM. Trimming left V 1 base short and J 5 bases short, with 11 bases between. The CDR3 length is 15 residues. CDR3 sequence: CASSLSQGWTGELFF. For the CDR3, the DNA is TGTGCCAGCAGTTTATCTCAGGGGTGGACCGGGGAGCTGTTTTTT.

J is TRBJ1-2 and V is TRBV10-3; possible D gene TRBD1, 6 bases. Germline CDR1 reads ENHRY; CDR2 reads SYGVKD. This CDR3 has 18 residues. Deletions cut 2 bases from V and 4 bases from J, with 23 bases between. This chain's CDR3 is CAISERGGQGTPGYGYTF. Here the CDR3 DNA reads TGTGCCATCAGTGAGCGGGGGGGGCAGGGGACTCCGGGCTATGGCTACACCTTC.

The chain has TRBV10-3 and TRBJ1-5; D perhaps matches TRBD1 (5 bases). The CDR3 loop spans 16 amino acids. Looked up from germline, CDR1 is ENHRY and CDR2 is SYGVKD. Trimming took 5 bases from V and 1 from J, leaving 15 bases between them. CDR3 region: CAISTRQGMSNQPQHF. For the CDR3, the DNA is TGTGCCATCAGTACACGGCAGGGAATGAGCAATCAGCCCCAGCATTTT.

The V call is TRBV7-3, the J call TRBJ2-3; maybe TRBD2 (5 bases). The V and J ends lost 5 bases and 3 bases respectively, with 15 bases between them. Per the germline V gene, CDR1 is SGHTA and CDR2 is FQGTGA. The CDR3 extends over 15 amino acids. CDR3 protein: CASSHDGVPTDTQYF. CDR3 in DNA: TGTGCCAGCAGCCATGACGGGGTTCCGACAGATACGCAGTATTTT.

This clone has a handful of counts. The rearrangement uses TRBV6-5 and TRBJ1-2; D perhaps matches TRBD1 (5 bases). Germline values: CDR1 MNHEY, CDR2 SVGAGI. The CDR3 has 15 residues. V was pared by 2 bases and J by 4 bases, with 14 bases between. The CDR3 reads CASSYGPGPGYGYTF. CDR3 nucleotide sequence: TGTGCCAGCAGTTACGGACCAGGGCCAGGCTATGGCTACACCTTC.

The chain combines TRBV18 with TRBJ2-7, with a tentative D call TRBD1 (6 bases). CDR3 length: 15 amino acids. Trimming cost V 0 bases and J 4 bases, with 13 bases left between them. Germline CDR1 is KGHSH and CDR2 is LQKENI. The CDR3 here is CASSPPSLQGYEQYF. The CDR3, as DNA: TGTGCCAGCTCACCACCGTCCTTACAGGGTTACGAGCAGTACTTC.

The chain has TRBV28 and TRBJ1-1, with TRBD1 as a possible D gene (5 bases). The CDR3 contains 11 residues. V was cut by 6 bases and J by 8 bases, with 10 bases left in between. CDR1 and CDR2 (germline): MDHEN, SYDVKM. The CDR3 reads CASSTRTEAFF. Written as DNA, the CDR3 is TGTGCCAGCAGCACCAGGACAGAAGCTTTCTTT.

The chain has TRBV18 and TRBJ1-2; D not certain. Germline CDR1 and CDR2: KGHSH and LQKENI. The germline V and J ends were trimmed by 6 bases and 3 bases, with 8 bases remaining between them. The CDR3 is 12 amino acids. The CDR3 loop reads CASSLRDYGYTF. The DNA of the CDR3 is TGTGCCAGCTCGCTTCGAGACTATGGCTACACCTTC. Filled out from reference TRBV18 and TRBJ1-2, the complete variable domain reads NAGVMQNPRHLVRRRGQEARLRCSPMKGHSHVYWYRQLPEEGLKFMVYLQKENIIDESGMPKERFSAEFPKEGPSILRIQQVVRGDSAAYFCASSLRDYGYTFGSGTRLTVV.

The CDR3 DNA follows: TGTGCCAGCAGTGATGGTAGGGGTATGAACACTGAAGCTTTCTTT. Its translation: CASSDGRGMNTEAFF. The chain has TRBV2 and TRBJ1-1, with a tentative D call TRBD1 (5 bases). CDR1 is SNHLY and CDR2 is FYNNEI in the germline V gene. This CDR3 contains 15 residues. Trimming cost V 3 bases and J 0 bases, with 11 bases left between them.

This chain uses TRBV5-6 with TRBJ2-7; the D is unclear. Germline V gene data show CDR1 as SGHDT and CDR2 as YYEEEE. This CDR3 comprises 11 residues. Trimming left V 3 bases short and J 7 bases short, with 8 bases between. The CDR3 DNA reads TGTGCCAGCAGCTCCTTCGGTGAGCAGTACTTC. Its translation is CASSSFGEQYF.

This rearrangement joins TRBV15 to TRBJ1-4; TRBD1 matches 8 bases. V lost 3 bases to trimming and J lost 7 bases; unmatched junction nucleotides: 16. The CDR3 is 18 amino acids. Germline values: CDR1 LNHNV, CDR2 YYDKDF (reference sequence). This CDR3 is CATSRELEGGTGLEKLFF. In nucleotides, the CDR3 is TGTGCCACCAGCAGGGAACTTGAGGGGGGGACAGGACTTGAAAAACTGTTTTTT.

The chain joins TRBV19 to TRBJ1-6, with D tentatively TRBD1 (5 bases). The CDR3 is 14 amino acids. The V gene's germline CDR1 is LNHDA and CDR2 SQIVND (reference sequence). Between the trimmed V and J ends, which lost 5 bases and 4 bases, there was a span of 9 bases. CDR3 protein: CASSDRSYNSPLHF. Written as DNA, the CDR3 is TGTGCCAGTAGTGACAGATCTTATAATTCACCCCTCCACTTT.

For this clone: Other DNA sequences in the same sample also yield this CDR3. The chain employs TRBV5-1 and TRBJ2-7; TRBD2 is a possible D gene (7 bases). CDR3 length equals 15 residues. Between the trimmed V and J ends, which lost 0 bases and 4 bases, there was a span of 14 bases. Germline V gene lookup returns CDR1 SGHRS and CDR2 YFSETQ. CDR3 protein: CASSLAGGGSYEQYF. The CDR3 DNA reads TGCGCCAGCAGCTTGGCGGGCGGGGGCTCGTACGAGCAGTACTTC.

The table lists this clone with a count of one. V is TRBV19 and J is TRBJ2-7; maybe TRBD2 (6 bases). The CDR3 is made up of 14 amino acids. V lost 10 bases to trimming and J lost 6 bases, with 22 bases between them. Per germline, CDR1 LNHDA and CDR2 SQIVND (reference sequence). The CDR3 loop reads CATALAGTSLEQYF. The CDR3 nucleotides are TGTGCCACCGCCTTGGCAGGGACTTCTCTCGAGCAGTACTTC.

The V and J genes are TRBV7-9 and TRBJ2-5, with 8 positions matching TRBD1. J gave up 4 bases and V 5 bases, and 12 bases lay outside the gene matches. This CDR3 contains 16 residues. Germline CDR1 reads SEHNR; CDR2 reads FQNEAQ (reference sequence). CDR3 sequence reads: CASSSRSDRVRETQYF. The CDR3 DNA reads as TGTGCCAGCAGCAGCAGATCGGACAGGGTGCGAGAGACCCAGTACTTC. Together with reference TRBV7-9 and TRBJ2-5, the CDR3 gives the full variable domain: DTGVSQNPRHKITKRGQNVTFRCDPISEHNRLYWYRQTLGQGPEFLTYFQNEAQLEKSRLLSDRFSAERPKGSFSTLEIQRTEQGDSAMYLCASSSRSDRVRETQYFGPGTRLLVL.

This clone was detected many times. The rearrangement joins TRBV5-8 to TRBJ2-2; D perhaps matches TRBD1 (5 bases). The germline CDR1 and CDR2 sequences are SGHTS and YDEGEE. The V end was cut by 0 bases, the J end by 1 base, with 7 bases between. CDR3 length: 15 residues. DNA of the CDR3: TGTGCCAGCAGCTTGGAGGGGTGGAACACCGGGGAGCTGTTTTTT. Translating it yields CASSLEGWNTGELFF.

In its sample, this clone was seen a few times. The rearrangement joins TRBV28 to TRBJ1-2; 8 bases are shared with TRBD1. After removal of 8 bases from V and 8 bases from J, the junction contained 7 bases not matched to a gene. There are 12 residues in the CDR3. CDR1 is MDHEN, CDR2 SYDVKM, per germline. The CDR3 is CASGQGAFGYTF. The CDR3 region has the DNA TGTGCCAGCGGGCAGGGGGCGTTCGGCTACACCTTC.